This T cell receptor (beta chain) derives from a study of cytotoxic CD8 clonotypes in ibrutinib-treated CLL. Across the whole study: Among responders, roughly 24 were partial and 2 complete; after median roughly 70 months, around 15 stayed remitted and roughly 12 progressed.

Investigators sought sequencing depths of between 1 in 200,000 and 1 in 1 million T cells. Using immunoSEQ multiplex PCR, the repertoire was profiled, and TCRdb retains in-frame clones only, with some absent. Seen here are about 57,000 clones, 50% to 70% observed once, and the top ten hold over 20%. Looked up from germline, CDR1 is SGHTA and CDR2 is FQGNSA. V was shortened by 4 bases and J by 8 bases, with 10 bases between the two germline ends. This CDR3 contains 12 residues. The sequence was collected from a human donor with chronic lymphocytic leukemia. The chain is built from TRBV7-2 and TRBJ2-3; D is perhaps TRBD2 (6 bases). The sample here was PBMCs, taken after 24 months of ibrutinib treatment. The CDR3 reads CASSSRRATQYF. The CDR3 nucleotides are TGTGCCAGCAGCTCCCGGAGGGCTACGCAGTATTTT.